This T cell receptor (beta chain) was documented in a study of T cell responses to AZD1222 COVID-19 vaccine. Across the study: Timing groups of about 4 and about 12 weeks for second doses were pooled.

Notes on the study in general: Clonal diversity was possibly underestimated, and the donors were mostly white British, with more females. A reported finding is that nearly half of spike-specific TCRs target unmutated variant regions.

Method: immunoSEQ multiplex PCR; TCRdb's copy keeps in-frame clones and lacks some. Of some 97,000 clones in the sample, about 87% were seen once. Comments on this clone: Its antigen is unknown.

This TCR was sampled from an adult in good health. Sequenced material: peripheral blood, taken on day 0 of AZD1222 vaccination.

The CDR3 DNA sequence: TGTGCCATCACTGACTCCCGCAGCGGTAACTATGGCTACACCTTC. This gives the protein CAITDSRSGNYGYTF. This chain uses TRBV10-3 with TRBJ1-2; D gene uncertain. Germline CDR1 ENHRY, CDR2 SYGVKD. With 7 bases removed from V and 1 base from J, the gap between germline ends came to 16 bases. This CDR3 has 15 residues.